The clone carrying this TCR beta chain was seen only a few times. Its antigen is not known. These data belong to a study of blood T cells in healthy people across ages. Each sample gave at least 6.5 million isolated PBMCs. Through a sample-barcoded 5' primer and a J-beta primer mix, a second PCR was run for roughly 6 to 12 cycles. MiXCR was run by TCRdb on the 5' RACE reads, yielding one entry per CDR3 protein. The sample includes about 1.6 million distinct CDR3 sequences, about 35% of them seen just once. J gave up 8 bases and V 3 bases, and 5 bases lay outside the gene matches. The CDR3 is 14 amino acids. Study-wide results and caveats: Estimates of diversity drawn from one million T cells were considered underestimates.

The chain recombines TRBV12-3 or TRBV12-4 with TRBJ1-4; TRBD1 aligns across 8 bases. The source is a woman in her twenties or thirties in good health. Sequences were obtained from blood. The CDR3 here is CASSFRGLGEKLFF. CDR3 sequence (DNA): TGTGCCAGCAGTTTCAGGGGGCTGGGGGAAAAACTGTTTTTT.